In this sample, the clone carrying this T cell receptor beta chain turned up once. Its antigen remains unknown. Primers included in the PCR were 60 Vbeta and 13 Jbeta primers. Generated by immunoSEQ multiplex PCR, the TCRdb table keeps only in-frame clones and is missing some. In the table there are under 200,000 clones, under 80% of which are singletons. The sample comes from a study of cytomegalovirus exposure and HLA in healthy donors. General study points: Approximately 160 TCR beta chains were listed as cytomegalovirus-associated. Later analysis suggested most CMV-associated TCR beta chains were HLA-restricted. Reported results showed that the classifier diagnosed cytomegalovirus status with high specificity and sensitivity.

This CDR3 spans 17 amino acids. The germline V and J ends were trimmed by 4 bases and 2 bases, with 21 bases remaining between them. Germline-derived CDR1 and CDR2 are SGHRS and YFSETQ. The TCR was taken from a middle-aged man in good health and CMV-seronegative. The sample consisted of PBMCs. V is TRBV5-1 and J is TRBJ2-5; a weak D match, TRBD2 (7 bases). CDR3 DNA: TGCGCCAGCAGCACGACGGGGAGGGGGGCAAATCAAGAGACCCAGTACTTC. Protein: CASSTTGRGANQETQYF.